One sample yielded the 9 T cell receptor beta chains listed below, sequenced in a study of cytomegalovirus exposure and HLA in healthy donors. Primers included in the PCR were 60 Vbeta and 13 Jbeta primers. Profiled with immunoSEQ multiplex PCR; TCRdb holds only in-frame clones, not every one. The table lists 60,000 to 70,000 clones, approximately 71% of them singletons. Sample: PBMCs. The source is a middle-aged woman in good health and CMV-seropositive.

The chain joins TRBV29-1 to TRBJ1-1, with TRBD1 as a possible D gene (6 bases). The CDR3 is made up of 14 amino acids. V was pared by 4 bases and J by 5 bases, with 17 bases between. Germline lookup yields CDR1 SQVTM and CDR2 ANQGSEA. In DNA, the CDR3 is TGCAGCGTTGGGGGGGGGCCCTGGGGGACTGAAGCTTTCTTT. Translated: CSVGGGPWGTEAFF.

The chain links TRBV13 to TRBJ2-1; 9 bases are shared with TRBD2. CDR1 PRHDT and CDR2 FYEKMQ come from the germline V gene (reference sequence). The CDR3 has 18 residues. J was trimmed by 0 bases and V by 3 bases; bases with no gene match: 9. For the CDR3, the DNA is TGTGCCAGCAGCTTGGGTAGCGGGGGCGCCGGCTCCTACAATGAGCAGTTCTTC. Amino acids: CASSLGSGGAGSYNEQFF.

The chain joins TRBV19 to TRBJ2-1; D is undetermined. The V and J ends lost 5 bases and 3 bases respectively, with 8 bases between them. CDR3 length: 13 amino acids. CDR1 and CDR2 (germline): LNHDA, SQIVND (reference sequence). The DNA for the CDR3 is TGTGCCAGTAGTCTGAGCCTCTACAATGAGCAGTTCTTC. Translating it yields CASSLSLYNEQFF.

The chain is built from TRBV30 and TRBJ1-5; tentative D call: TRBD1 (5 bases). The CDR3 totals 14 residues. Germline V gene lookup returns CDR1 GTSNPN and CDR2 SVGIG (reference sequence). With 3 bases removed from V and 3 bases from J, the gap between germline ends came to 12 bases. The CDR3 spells CAWRRGGNNQPQHF. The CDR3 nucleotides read TGTGCCTGGAGGCGGGGGGGTAACAATCAGCCCCAGCATTTT.

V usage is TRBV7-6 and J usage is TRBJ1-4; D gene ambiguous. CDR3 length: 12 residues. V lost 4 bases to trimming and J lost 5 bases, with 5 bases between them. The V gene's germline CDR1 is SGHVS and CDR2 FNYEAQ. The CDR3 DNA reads TGTGCCAGCAGCTCCCCGAATGAAAAACTGTTTTTT. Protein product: CASSSPNEKLFF.

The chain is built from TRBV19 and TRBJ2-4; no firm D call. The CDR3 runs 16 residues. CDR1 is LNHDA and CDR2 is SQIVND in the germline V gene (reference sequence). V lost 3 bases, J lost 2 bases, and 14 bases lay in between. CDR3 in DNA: TGTGCCAGTAGTATGTTCCAGGATTTTCCCAAAAACATTCAGTACTTC. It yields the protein CASSMFQDFPKNIQYF.

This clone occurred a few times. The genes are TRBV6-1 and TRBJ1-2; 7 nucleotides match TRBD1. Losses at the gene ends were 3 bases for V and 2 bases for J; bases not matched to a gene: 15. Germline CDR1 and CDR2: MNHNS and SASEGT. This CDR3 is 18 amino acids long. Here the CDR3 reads CASSDPPGRQGFNYGYTF. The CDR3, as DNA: TGTGCCAGCAGTGATCCCCCCGGACGACAGGGTTTCAACTATGGCTACACCTTC.

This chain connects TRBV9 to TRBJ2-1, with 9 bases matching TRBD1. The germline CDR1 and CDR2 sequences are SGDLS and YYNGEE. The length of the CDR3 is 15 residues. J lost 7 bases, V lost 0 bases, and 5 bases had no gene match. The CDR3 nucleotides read TGTGCCAGCAGCGTAGTTGGGACAGGGCCTAATGAGCAGTTCTTC. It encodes CASSVVGTGPNEQFF.

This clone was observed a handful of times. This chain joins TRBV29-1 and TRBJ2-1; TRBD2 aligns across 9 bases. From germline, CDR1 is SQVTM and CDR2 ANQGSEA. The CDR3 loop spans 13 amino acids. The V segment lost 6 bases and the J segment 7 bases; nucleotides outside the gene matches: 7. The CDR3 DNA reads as TGCAGCGTCAGGGGACTAGCTGATAATGAGCAGTTCTTC. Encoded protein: CSVRGLADNEQFF.